This entry lists 30 T cell receptor beta chains sequenced from one sample in a study of blood T cell repertoires in COVID-19. TCRdb's copy holds only in-frame clones and misses some; the assay was immunoSEQ multiplex PCR. The repertoire consists of around 100,000 clones, with 75% to 95% occurring once and the leading ten covering around 2.5%. Sequenced input: peripheral blood. The receptors were gathered from a human donor with active COVID-19. The donor label of this sample is uncertain.

The genes are TRBV4-1 and TRBJ2-7; D call uncertain. Germline loops: CDR1 MGHRA, CDR2 YSYEKL. There are 13 residues in the CDR3. Trimming stripped 1 base from V and 3 bases from J, with 7 bases between. The CDR3: CASSQAQHYEQYF. For the CDR3, the DNA is TGCGCCAGCAGCCAAGCCCAACACTACGAGCAGTACTTC.

The V and J genes are TRBV5-8 and TRBJ2-1; D might be TRBD1 (6 bases). The V gene lost 3 bases and the J gene lost 5 bases, with 15 bases spanning the gap. Germline loops: CDR1 SGHTS, CDR2 YDEGEE. This CDR3 is built from 15 residues. CDR3 DNA sequence: TGTGCCAGCAGCTGGACAGACTCCCTCAACAATGAGCAGTTCTTC. Translated: CASSWTDSLNNEQFF. The whole variable domain, remainder taken from reference TRBV5-8 and TRBJ2-1, is EAGVTQSPTHLIKTRGQQATLRCSPISGHTSVYWYQQALGLGLQFLLWYDEGEERNRGNFPPRFSGRQFPNYSSELNVNALELEDSALYLCASSWTDSLNNEQFFGPGTRLTVL.

J is TRBJ1-4 and V is TRBV19, with D tentatively TRBD1 (6 bases). Germline CDR1 and CDR2: LNHDA and SQIVND (reference sequence). V dropped 6 bases and J dropped 4 bases, with 15 bases sitting between them. CDR3 size: 15 residues. Here the CDR3 DNA reads TGTGCCAGTAGGGCCAACAGGGATTATAATGAAAAACTGTTTTTT. It codes for CASRANRDYNEKLFF.

V usage is TRBV7-2 and J usage is TRBJ1-4, with unresolved D. This CDR3 spans 14 amino acids. V was trimmed by 5 bases and J by 8 bases, leaving 15 bases between them. Germline lookup yields CDR1 SGHTA and CDR2 FQGNSA. CDR3 in DNA: TGTGCCAGCAGCAACCAGCCCCGGGGAGAAAAACTGTTTTTT. As protein: CASSNQPRGEKLFF.

This clone was counted once. The chain carries TRBV6-1 and TRBJ2-7, with a possible D match to TRBD1 (5 bases). Trimming cost V 1 base and J 2 bases, with 9 bases left between them. There are 14 residues in the CDR3. Per the germline V gene, CDR1 is MNHNS and CDR2 is SASEGT. CDR3 residues: CASSEEVRAYEQYF. In nucleotides, the CDR3 is TGTGCCAGCAGTGAAGAGGTCAGGGCCTACGAGCAGTACTTC.

The V call is TRBV4-2, the J call TRBJ2-2; 8 bases match TRBD2. The CDR3 has 17 residues. CDR1 and CDR2 (germline): LGHNA, YNFKEQ. V was clipped by 0 bases and J by 6 bases; unmatched bases: 9. The CDR3 region has the DNA TGTGCCAGCAGCCAAGAGGTCGACGGGGGGGCCGCCGGGGAGCTGTTTTTT. Translating it yields CASSQEVDGGAAGELFF.

This rearrangement joins TRBV10-3 to TRBJ1-1; D call uncertain. The germline gives CDR1 ENHRY, CDR2 SYGVKD. This CDR3 has 11 amino acids. Trimming took 4 bases from V and 11 from J, leaving 11 bases between them. Here the CDR3 reads CAISGQDFAFF. The CDR3 nucleotides are TGTGCCATCAGTGGGCAGGACTTCGCTTTCTTT.

This clone was counted once. The chain combines TRBV27 with TRBJ1-3; TRBD1 aligns across 8 bases. Germline CDR1 reads MNHEY; CDR2 reads SMNVEV (reference sequence). The V and J ends lost 5 bases and 4 bases, in that order; junction bases with no gene match: 4. The CDR3 is 14 residues long. CDR3 sequence: CASSTTGAGNTIYF. CDR3 DNA sequence: TGTGCCAGCAGTACGACAGGGGCCGGAAACACCATATATTTT.

V gene TRBV7-9 combines with J gene TRBJ2-7, with unresolved D. The CDR3 is 14 amino acids. The germline V gene has CDR1 SEHNR and CDR2 FQNEAQ (reference sequence). Trimming removed 2 bases at V and 2 bases at J, with 10 bases between. CDR3 in amino acids: CASSLNNEAYEQYF. CDR3 in DNA: TGTGCCAGCAGCTTAAATAATGAGGCCTACGAGCAGTACTTC.

The genes are TRBV21-1 and TRBJ2-5; the table's D gene call, TRBD1, was not cross checked with the DNA. TRBV21-1 is annotated as a pseudogene. The CDR3 sequence is 15 residues long. This chain's CDR3 is CASSNGHSLGETQYF. As DNA, the CDR3 is TGTGCCAGCAGCAATGGACACTCCCTGGGGGAGACCCAGTACTTC.

This chain joins TRBV6-1 and TRBJ1-5, with TRBD1 identical over 9 bases. This CDR3 is built from 16 residues. Trimming took 3 bases from V and 2 from J; bases not matched to a gene: 5. CDR1 MNHNS and CDR2 SASEGT come from the germline V gene. The CDR3 loop reads CASSETGGEGNQPQHF. Here the CDR3 DNA reads TGTGCCAGCAGTGAGACAGGGGGGGAGGGCAATCAGCCCCAGCATTTT.

The V gene is TRBV13, the J gene TRBJ2-7; D is possibly TRBD2 (6 bases). The CDR3 has 14 amino acids. Germline CDR1 and CDR2: PRHDT and FYEKMQ (reference sequence). Trimming stripped 5 bases from V and 5 bases from J, with 16 bases between. In DNA, the CDR3 is TGTGCCAGCAGCCCCCCCGGAGGGAGGCACGAGCAGTACTTC. Its translation is CASSPPGGRHEQYF.

The V call is TRBV3-1 (or the pseudogene TRBV3-2), the J call TRBJ2-1, with 10 bases aligning to TRBD1. Trimming removed 1 base from V and 6 bases from J; junction bases left unmatched: 0. The germline CDR1 and CDR2 sequences are LGHDT and YNNKEL (reference sequence). This CDR3 contains 14 residues. Here the CDR3 reads CASSQGTGGNEQFF. The CDR3 nucleotides are TGTGCCAGCAGCCAAGGGACAGGGGGCAATGAGCAGTTCTTC.

The genes are TRBV5-6 and TRBJ1-1, with 9 bases lining up with TRBD1. Looked up from germline, CDR1 is SGHDT and CDR2 is YYEEEE. Trimming at V came to 3 bases and at J to 3 bases, leaving 6 bases not matched to a gene. This CDR3 comprises 15 residues. The CDR3 sequence: CASSYRGLSYTEAFF. The CDR3 DNA reads as TGTGCCAGCAGCTACAGGGGGCTGAGCTACACTGAAGCTTTCTTT.

V and J are TRBV7-2 and TRBJ1-2; D call uncertain. The CDR3 has 14 amino acids. Deletions cut 3 bases from V and 4 bases from J, with 12 bases between. Germline CDR1 reads SGHTA; CDR2 reads FQGNSA. The CDR3 region is CASSFGGGSYGYTF. The CDR3 DNA reads TGTGCCAGCAGCTTCGGTGGCGGAAGCTATGGCTACACCTTC.

This chain uses TRBV9 with TRBJ1-3, with D uncertain. V gave up 4 bases and J gave up 2 bases, with 10 bases separating them. Germline CDR1 is SGDLS and CDR2 is YYNGEE. The CDR3 loop spans 14 amino acids. CDR3 in amino acids: CASSPGAAGNTIYF. CDR3 nucleotide sequence: TGTGCCAGCAGCCCTGGCGCGGCTGGAAACACCATATATTTT.

The V and J genes are TRBV5-4 and TRBJ2-1; 10 bases fit TRBD2. This CDR3 has 14 residues. Germline CDR1 SGHNT, CDR2 YYREEE (reference sequence). The trim removed 0 bases at V and 7 bases at J, leaving 1 base unmatched. The DNA of the CDR3 is TGTGCCAGCAGCTTGGAGCGGGGGGGGAATGAGCAGTTCTTC. Encoded protein: CASSLERGGNEQFF.

The CDR3 DNA is TGTGCCAGCAGTGAATTACAGAATGACTACGAGCAGTACTTC. It codes for CASSELQNDYEQYF. The chain joins TRBV2 to TRBJ2-7; D uncertain. CDR1 is SNHLY and CDR2 is FYNNEI in the germline V gene. This CDR3 is built from 14 residues. Trimming shortened V by 2 bases and J by 3 bases, and 11 bases separated the two germline ends. The whole variable domain, filled in from reference TRBV2 and TRBJ2-7, reads EPEVTQTPSHQVTQMGQEVILRCVPISNHLYFYWYRQILGQKVEFLVSFYNNEISEKSEIFDDQFSVERPDGSNFTLKIRSTKLEDSAMYFCASSELQNDYEQYFGPGTRLTVT.

The chain combines TRBV28 with TRBJ2-4; weak D call: TRBD2 (6 bases). Trimming shortened V by 2 bases and J by 0 bases, and 8 bases separated the two germline ends. Germline CDR1 is MDHEN and CDR2 is SYDVKM. There are 15 residues in the CDR3. The CDR3: CASSLGGVAKNIQYF. CDR3 DNA: TGTGCCAGCAGTTTAGGCGGGGTAGCCAAAAACATTCAGTACTTC.

This clone was seen just once. The rearrangement uses TRBV29-1 and TRBJ2-3, with 8 bases lining up with TRBD1. This CDR3 region has 15 residues. The germline gives CDR1 SQVTM, CDR2 ANQGSEA. The J segment lost 4 bases and the V segment lost 8 bases, leaving 14 bases of the junction unmatched. The CDR3 sequence is CSTRGQGAWSDTQYF. Written as DNA, the CDR3 is TGCAGCACCAGGGGTCAGGGGGCTTGGTCAGATACGCAGTATTTT.

The chain combines TRBV7-3 with TRBJ2-1; D ambiguous. Per the germline V gene, CDR1 is SGHTA and CDR2 is FQGTGA. This CDR3 is built from 15 residues. Trimming removed 5 bases at V and 2 bases at J, with 13 bases between. CDR3 sequence (DNA): TGTGCCAGCAGCATTAGCCCTTCTCCCTACAATGAGCAGTTCTTC. It yields the protein CASSISPSPYNEQFF.

This sequence joins TRBV20-1 and TRBJ2-1, with D perhaps TRBD2 (6 bases). Germline values: CDR1 DFQATT, CDR2 SNEGSKA (reference sequence). Trimming removed 8 bases at V and 6 bases at J, with 11 bases between. The CDR3 extends over 11 amino acids. CDR3 sequence: CSPAEGNEQFF. The CDR3 nucleotides are TGCAGTCCGGCGGAGGGCAATGAGCAGTTCTTC.

The V call is TRBV28, the J call TRBJ2-7, with 8 bases fitting TRBD1. After removal of 5 bases from V and 7 bases from J, the junction contained 10 bases not matched to a gene. Germline-derived CDR1 and CDR2 are MDHEN and SYDVKM. This CDR3 has 14 residues. In DNA form, the CDR3 reads TGTGCCAGCAGTGAGGAGGACAGGGTGGGGGAGCAGTACTTC. Protein: CASSEEDRVGEQYF.

This clone was picked up one time. The chain carries TRBV7-6 and TRBJ2-7; 12 bases match TRBD2. The ends lost 4 bases at V and 5 bases at J; junction bases unmatched: 6. The V gene's germline CDR1 is SGHVS and CDR2 FNYEAQ. The CDR3 consists of 15 residues. CDR3 amino acids: CASSSLAGGKNEQYF. The CDR3 bases are TGTGCCAGCAGCTCTCTAGCGGGGGGGAAAAACGAGCAGTACTTC.

The chain recombines TRBV5-6 with TRBJ2-7, with 8 bases lining up with TRBD1. This CDR3 is 15 amino acids long. Per the germline V gene, CDR1 is SGHDT and CDR2 is YYEEEE. The V gene end was trimmed by 4 bases and the J gene end by 4 bases; junction bases not matched to a gene: 10. CDR3 bases: TGTGCCAGCAGCCCCGCAGGGGGCAGCCCTTACGAGCAGTACTTC. Its translation: CASSPAGGSPYEQYF.

V usage is TRBV4-3 and J usage is TRBJ2-5; 15 nucleotides align to TRBD2. Germline values: CDR1 LGHNA, CDR2 YSLEER. The CDR3 covers 18 residues. J gave up 4 bases and V 2 bases, and 8 bases lay outside the gene matches. CDR3 DNA: TGCGCCAGCAGCCAATCCCCGGGACTAGCGGGGGGAGGAGAGACCCAGTACTTC. Protein sequence: CASSQSPGLAGGGETQYF.

The chain recombines TRBV5-1 with TRBJ1-1; D gene ambiguous. CDR1 is SGHRS and CDR2 is YFSETQ in the germline V gene. V was clipped by 3 bases and J by 6 bases, with 12 bases between them. This CDR3 has 13 amino acids. The CDR3 spells CASSSTYDSEAFF. The DNA for the CDR3 is TGCGCCAGCAGCTCAACCTACGACTCTGAAGCTTTCTTT.

This sequence joins TRBV27 and TRBJ2-3; TRBD1 matches at 8 bases. The germline gives CDR1 MNHEY, CDR2 SMNVEV (reference sequence). The CDR3 spans 17 residues. V shed 8 bases, J shed 6 bases, and the junction held 19 bases outside the gene matches. The CDR3 DNA is TGTGCCAGCTCGACAGGGGATAGTGGTGGGGATAGGGATACGCAGTATTTT. Translated, it gives CASSTGDSGGDRDTQYF.

The CDR3 nucleotides read TGCGCCAGCAGCTTGGGGAGTTCCACTGAAGCTTTCTTT. It yields the protein CASSLGSSTEAFF. V and J are TRBV5-1 and TRBJ1-1; D not resolved. V was cut by 0 bases and J by 4 bases, with 7 bases left in between. CDR1 SGHRS and CDR2 YFSETQ come from the germline V gene. The CDR3 has 13 residues.

The gene calls are TRBV4-1 and TRBJ1-2, with 9 bases aligning to TRBD1. The CDR3 loop spans 15 amino acids. The J segment lost 4 bases and the V segment lost 4 bases, leaving 7 bases of the junction unmatched. Germline values: CDR1 MGHRA, CDR2 YSYEKL. The CDR3 sequence is CASSLLGQGSYGYTF. CDR3 in DNA: TGCGCCAGCAGCCTCTTGGGACAGGGAAGCTATGGCTACACCTTC.